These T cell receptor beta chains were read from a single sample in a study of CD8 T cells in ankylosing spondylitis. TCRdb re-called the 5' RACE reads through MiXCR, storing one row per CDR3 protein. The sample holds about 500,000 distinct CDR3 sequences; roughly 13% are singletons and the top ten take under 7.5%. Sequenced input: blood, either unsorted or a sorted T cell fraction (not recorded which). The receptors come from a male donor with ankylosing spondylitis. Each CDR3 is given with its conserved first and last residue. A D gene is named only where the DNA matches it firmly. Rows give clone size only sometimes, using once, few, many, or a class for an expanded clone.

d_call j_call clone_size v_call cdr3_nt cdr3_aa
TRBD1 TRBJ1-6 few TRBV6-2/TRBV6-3 TGTGCCAGCACTCAGCCCGGGACAGGGGGCTTACCCCTCCACTTT CASTQPGTGGLPLHF
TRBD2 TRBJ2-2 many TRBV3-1 TGTGCCAGCAACTTAGCGGGAGGGAACACCGGGGAGCTGTTTTTT CASNLAGGNTGELFF
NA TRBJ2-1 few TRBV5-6 TGTGCCTCTAAGGTACAGGGATCCTCCTACAATGAGCAGTTCTTC CASKVQGSSYNEQFF
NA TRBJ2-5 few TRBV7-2 TGTGCCAGCAGCACTCCCGGGACTCGTTGGCCCCAGTACTTC CASSTPGTRWPQYF
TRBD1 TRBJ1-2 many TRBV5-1 TGCGCCAGCAGCTTGGCCGGGACAGGGAACTATGGCTACACCTTC CASSLAGTGNYGYTF
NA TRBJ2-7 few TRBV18 TGTGCCAGCTCACCCTCCACGGCGACAGGATCGAACTACGAGCAGTACTTC CASSPSTATGSNYEQYF
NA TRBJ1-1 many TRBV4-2 TGTGCCAGCAGCCAAGACTTAGGGATGAACACTGAAGCTTTCTTT CASSQDLGMNTEAFF
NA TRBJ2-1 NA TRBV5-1 TGCGCCAGCAGCTCCCCAACTAGTAACAATGAGCAGTTCTTC CASSSPTSNNEQFF
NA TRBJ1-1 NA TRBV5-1 TGCGCCAGCAGCTTGGAAGGGGGGGCGCGAACTGAAGCTTTCTTT CASSLEGGARTEAFF
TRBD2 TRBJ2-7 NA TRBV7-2 TGTGCCAGCAGCTGGGGTGGGACTAGCGGCTACGAGCAGTACTTC CASSWGGTSGYEQYF
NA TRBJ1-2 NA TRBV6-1 TGTGCCAGCAGCCGACGACAGCCGTTTAACTATGGCTACACCTTC CASSRRQPFNYGYTF
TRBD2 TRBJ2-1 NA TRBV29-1 TGCAGCGCCGAAGGGACTAGCGGGAGTGATGAGCAGTTCTTC CSAEGTSGSDEQFF
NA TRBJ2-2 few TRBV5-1 TGCGCCAGCAGCTTTCAGGGGTTAGGCACCGGGGAGCTGTTTTTT CASSFQGLGTGELFF
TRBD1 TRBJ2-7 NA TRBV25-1 TGTGCCAGCAGTGTGGGGACAGGGGGACCCGAGCAGTACTTC CASSVGTGGPEQYF
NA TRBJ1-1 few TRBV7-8 TGTGCCAGCAGCTTAGTAGGGGTTGGCTTGATGAACACTGAAGCTTTCTTT CASSLVGVGLMNTEAFF
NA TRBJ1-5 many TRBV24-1 TGTGCCACCAGTGACAGCGACCAGGGCGGGTATCAGCCCCAGCATTTT CATSDSDQGGYQPQHF
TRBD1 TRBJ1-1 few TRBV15 TGTGCCACCAGCAGAGAGGGAGAACAGGGGGGGACATGGAACACTGAAGCTTTCTTT CATSREGEQGGTWNTEAFF
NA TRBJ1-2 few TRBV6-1 TGTGCCAGCCGAGGGGCAGTTTTGTTCTATGGCTACACCTTC CASRGAVLFYGYTF
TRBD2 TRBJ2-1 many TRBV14 TGTGCCAGCAGCCAAGATTTCGGACTAGCGGGAAAAGTTGAGCAGTTCTTC CASSQDFGLAGKVEQFF
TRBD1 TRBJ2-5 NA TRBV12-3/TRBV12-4 TGTGCCAGCAGTTTTGACAGGGGGCGGGCGACCCAGTACTTC CASSFDRGRATQYF
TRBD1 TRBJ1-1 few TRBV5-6 TGTGCCAGCAGCCGCGGGACAGCGGCGAACACTGAAGCTTTCTTT CASSRGTAANTEAFF
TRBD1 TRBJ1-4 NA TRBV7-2 TGTGCCAGCAGCCAAAGGACAGGGACCGAAAAACTGTTTTTT CASSQRTGTEKLFF
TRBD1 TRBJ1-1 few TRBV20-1 TGCAGTGCTAGATCCCAGGGGGTGGGGATGAACACTGAAGCTTTCTTT CSARSQGVGMNTEAFF
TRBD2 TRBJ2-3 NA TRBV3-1 TGTGCCAGCAGCCAAGATATAATAGCGGGAGCTCTTCGGGGCGCAGATACGCAGTATTTT CASSQDIIAGALRGADTQYF